The 21 T cell receptor beta chains in this list originate from one sample, sequenced in a study of blood T cell repertoires in COVID-19. Clones were sequenced by immunoSEQ multiplex PCR, and TCRdb holds only the in-frame ones, with some missing. The repertoire holds 140,000 or so clones, with 88% as singletons. Sample: peripheral blood. All receptors derive from a human donor with COVID-19, enrolled during active disease. The donor label of this sample is uncertain.

The chain joins TRBV30 to TRBJ2-2, with D possibly being TRBD1 (5 bases). Germline CDR1 GTSNPN, CDR2 SVGIG (reference sequence). Trimming took off 0 bases at V and 5 bases at J, with 10 bases between the two ends. CDR3 length: 14 amino acids. The chain's CDR3 is CAWSVPTATGELFF. The CDR3, as DNA: TGTGCCTGGAGTGTACCGACAGCAACCGGGGAGCTGTTTTTT.

V and J are TRBV5-1 and TRBJ1-2; the match to TRBD1 covers 8 bases. V gave up 3 bases and J gave up 6 bases; unmatched junction bases: 4. The germline V gene has CDR1 SGHRS and CDR2 YFSETQ. The CDR3 extends over 13 amino acids. DNA for the CDR3: TGCGCCAGCAGCTCGACAGGGGCGGATGGCTACACCTTC. Protein sequence: CASSSTGADGYTF.

The rearrangement joins TRBV5-1 to TRBJ1-2, with a weak D call TRBD1 (5 bases). The germline V gene encodes CDR1 SGHRS and CDR2 YFSETQ. The germline V and J ends were trimmed by 4 bases and 2 bases, with 9 bases remaining between them. This CDR3 region has 13 residues. CDR3 sequence reads: CASSLQENYGYTF. In DNA, the CDR3 is TGCGCCAGCAGCCTACAGGAGAACTATGGCTACACCTTC.

The chain has TRBV5-4 and TRBJ1-1, with 8 bases matching TRBD1. The CDR3 has 14 amino acids. V gave up 1 base and J gave up 6 bases; unmatched junction bases: 5. Germline CDR1 reads SGHNT; CDR2 reads YYREEE (reference sequence). CDR3 bases: TGTGCCAGCAGCTTGACAGGGGGTTTTTCTGAAGCTTTCTTT. This translates into CASSLTGGFSEAFF.

The chain uses TRBV6-5 and TRBJ2-7, with TRBD1 identical over 12 bases. This CDR3 is 15 amino acids long. Germline V CDR1 and CDR2: MNHEY, SVGAGI. The trim removed 6 bases at V and 6 bases at J, leaving 9 bases unmatched. CDR3 nucleotide sequence: TGTGCCAGCAGAACGGCGGGGACAGGGGGCTCCGAGCAGTACTTC. As protein: CASRTAGTGGSEQYF.

The rearrangement links TRBV3-1 (or the pseudogene TRBV3-2) to TRBJ2-3; D may be TRBD1 (5 bases). The CDR3 is 17 amino acids. CDR1 and CDR2 (germline): LGHDT, YNNKEL (reference sequence). V gave up 0 bases and J gave up 1 base, with 14 bases separating them. DNA for the CDR3: TGTGCCAGCAGCCAAGATTTCACAGGTAGTGGCACAGATACGCAGTATTTT. It specifies CASSQDFTGSGTDTQYF.

The CDR3 sequence: CATRPRRERQPQHF. The CDR3 DNA sequence: TGTGCCACCAGGCCGAGGAGGGAAAGACAGCCCCAGCATTTT. The V and J genes are TRBV24-1 and TRBJ1-5; no clear D. V was shortened by 7 bases and J by 7 bases, with 16 bases between the two germline ends. Looked up from germline, CDR1 is KGHDR and CDR2 is SFDVKD. The CDR3 has 14 amino acids.

The genes are TRBV25-1 and TRBJ1-5; the match to TRBD1 covers 7 bases. The germline V gene has CDR1 MGHDK and CDR2 SYGVNS. The CDR3 loop spans 13 amino acids. V lost 6 bases, J lost 8 bases, and 7 bases stayed unmatched. CDR3 residues: CASRRDRVKPQHF. Written as DNA, the CDR3 is TGTGCCAGCAGAAGAGACAGGGTTAAGCCCCAGCATTTT.

The J gene is TRBJ1-6, the V gene TRBV3-1 (or the pseudogene TRBV3-2), with a possible D match to TRBD1 (5 bases). The CDR3 sequence is 14 residues long. V dropped 5 bases and J dropped 6 bases, with 11 bases sitting between them. Germline-derived CDR1 and CDR2 are LGHDT and YNNKEL (reference sequence). CDR3 bases: TGTGCCAGCAGCTTAGACAGCCGTAATTCACCCCTCCACTTT. It encodes CASSLDSRNSPLHF.

The V and J genes are TRBV7-6 and TRBJ2-5; 7 bases match TRBD2. The V gene's germline CDR1 is SGHVS and CDR2 FNYEAQ. Trimming removed 3 bases from V and 2 bases from J; junction bases left unmatched: 9. The CDR3 spans 16 residues. For the CDR3, the DNA is TGTGCCAGCAGCTTCGGGCTAGCGGTGGTGCAAGAGACCCAGTACTTC. Translation: CASSFGLAVVQETQYF. The full variable domain, in which reference TRBV7-6 and TRBJ2-5 provide the parts outside the CDR3, is GAGVSQSPRYKVTKRGQDVALRCDPISGHVSLYWYRQALGQGPEFLTYFNYEAQQDKSGLPNDRFSAERPEGSISTLTIQRTEQRDSAMYRCASSFGLAVVQETQYFGPGTRLLVL.

This rearrangement joins TRBV6-2 or TRBV6-3 to TRBJ2-7, with 12 bases lining up with TRBD2. This CDR3 has 16 residues. V was pared by 6 bases and J by 4 bases, with 10 bases of the junction left unmatched. CDR1 and CDR2 from the germline V gene are MNHEY and SVGEGT. Here the CDR3 reads CASSPSTSGRVYEQYF. For the CDR3, the DNA is TGTGCCAGCAGCCCGTCGACTAGCGGGAGAGTATACGAGCAGTACTTC.

V usage is TRBV6-5 and J usage is TRBJ2-1, with D possibly being TRBD1 (5 bases). Germline-derived CDR1 and CDR2 are MNHEY and SVGAGI. Trimming pared 2 bases from V and 12 bases from J, leaving 14 bases between. The CDR3 runs to 13 residues. CDR3 sequence (DNA): TGTGCCAGCAGTTACAGACAGTTCAGGCGGCAGTTCTTC. Its translation is CASSYRQFRRQFF.

The chain's CDR3 is CASSRDSSLGYGYTF. The CDR3 bases are TGTGCCAGCAGTCGGGACAGTTCCCTTGGGTATGGCTACACCTTC. The chain uses TRBV7-8 and TRBJ1-2; 7 nucleotides match TRBD1. With 6 bases clipped from V and 5 bases from J, the junction kept 12 bases outside the gene matches. The CDR3 runs 15 residues. Germline CDR1 reads SGHVS; CDR2 reads FQNEAQ.

A single count supports this clone. The chain combines TRBV12-5 with TRBJ1-4; 9 positions agree with TRBD1. CDR3 length equals 17 residues. V dropped 4 bases and J dropped 10; count of bases not matched to a gene: 16. Germline loops: CDR1 LGHNT, CDR2 FRNRAP. The CDR3, as DNA: TGTGCTAGTGGTTCAATTCGGGGGGACAGGGATTTTGGAAAACTGTTTTTT. Amino acids: CASGSIRGDRDFGKLFF.

A single count supports this clone. The rearrangement uses TRBV6-5 and TRBJ1-5, with 8 nucleotides matching TRBD1. V shed 8 bases and J 5 bases; nucleotides not matched to a gene: 11. Germline-derived CDR1 and CDR2 are MNHEY and SVGAGI. This CDR3 has 15 residues. CDR3 DNA sequence: TGTGCCAGCGCGCTCCATAACAGGGGGTATCAGCCCCAGCATTTT. Translated: CASALHNRGYQPQHF.

The rearrangement uses TRBV3-1 (or the pseudogene TRBV3-2) and TRBJ2-3; D is possibly TRBD2 (5 bases). CDR3 length: 14 amino acids. The V and J ends lost 1 base and 4 bases respectively, with 9 bases between them. Germline CDR1 LGHDT, CDR2 YNNKEL (reference sequence). CDR3 DNA sequence: TGTGCCAGCAGCCAAGGTAGCGCCGCAGATACGCAGTATTTT. Protein sequence: CASSQGSAADTQYF.

The chain couples TRBV18 to TRBJ1-1, with 10 bases lining up with TRBD1. The junction had 0 bases not matched to a gene; V was cut back by 6 bases and J by 2 bases. Germline-derived CDR1 and CDR2 are KGHSH and LQKENI. This CDR3 has 13 amino acids. CDR3 coding DNA: TGTGCCAGCTCGACAGGGGGCAACACTGAAGCTTTCTTT. Protein product: CASSTGGNTEAFF.

Ten or more counts support this clone. The CDR3 spells CASSENTGGEKLFF. The CDR3 DNA reads as TGTGCCAGCAGTGAAAACACCGGGGGTGAAAAACTGTTTTTT. The V gene is TRBV25-1, the J gene TRBJ1-4, with a possible D match to TRBD1 (5 bases). Germline-derived CDR1 and CDR2 are MGHDK and SYGVNS. CDR3 length: 14 residues. The V and J ends lost 2 bases and 7 bases respectively, with 11 bases between them.

This clone has only one observation. This chain links TRBV18 with TRBJ2-7; D might be TRBD1 (5 bases). The CDR3 runs 14 residues. Germline CDR1 and CDR2: KGHSH and LQKENI. V gave up 0 bases and J gave up 2 bases, with 8 bases separating them. The DNA of the CDR3 is TGTGCCAGCTCACCACCCGACAGAGCCTACGAGCAGTACTTC. It translates to CASSPPDRAYEQYF.

This clone was found once. The chain combines TRBV7-9 with TRBJ1-2, with D possibly matching TRBD1 (5 bases). The germline CDR1 and CDR2 sequences are SEHNR and FQNEAQ (reference sequence). This CDR3 is built from 16 residues. The V end lost 3 bases, the J end lost 2 bases, and 16 bases lay between the germline ends. Here the CDR3 DNA reads TGTGCCAGCAGCTTGGTAAAAGGGGTCCGGAACTATGGCTACACCTTC. As protein: CASSLVKGVRNYGYTF.

V is TRBV11-3 and J is TRBJ2-4, with TRBD1 identical over 10 bases. V shed 2 bases and J 7 bases; nucleotides not matched to a gene: 8. Germline CDR1 and CDR2: SGHNT and YENEEA. This CDR3 has 16 residues. CDR3 coding DNA: TGTGCCAGCAGCTTATTTGGGGGACAGGGGTTGAACATTCAGTACTTC. Protein product: CASSLFGGQGLNIQYF. Drawing the rest from reference TRBV11-3 and TRBJ2-4, the complete variable domain is EAGVVQSPRYKIIEKKQPVAFWCNPISGHNTLYWYLQNLGQGPELLIRYENEEAVDDSQLPKDRFSAERLKGVDSTLKIQPAELGDSAVYLCASSLFGGQGLNIQYFGAGTRLSVL.